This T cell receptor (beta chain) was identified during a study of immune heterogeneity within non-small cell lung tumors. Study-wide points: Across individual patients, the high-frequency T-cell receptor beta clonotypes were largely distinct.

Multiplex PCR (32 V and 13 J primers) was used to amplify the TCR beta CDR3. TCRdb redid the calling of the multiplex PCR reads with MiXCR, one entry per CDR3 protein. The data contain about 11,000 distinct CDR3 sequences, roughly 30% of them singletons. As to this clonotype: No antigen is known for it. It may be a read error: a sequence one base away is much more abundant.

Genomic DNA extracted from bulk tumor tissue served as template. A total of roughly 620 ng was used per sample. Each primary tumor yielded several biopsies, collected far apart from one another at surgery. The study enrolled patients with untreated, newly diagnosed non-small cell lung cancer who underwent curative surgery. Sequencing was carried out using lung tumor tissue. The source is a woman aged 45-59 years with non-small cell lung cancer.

The CDR3 protein is CASSLTSGSPREQFF. The CDR3 region has the DNA TGTGCCAGCAGTTTAACTAGCGGGAGTCCCCGGGAGCAGTTCTTC. The gene calls are TRBV12-3 or TRBV12-4 and TRBJ2-1; 11 nucleotides match TRBD2. The CDR3 covers 15 residues. V lost 2 bases to trimming and J lost 10 bases; unmatched junction nucleotides: 7.